This T cell receptor beta chain was sequenced in a study of cytomegalovirus exposure and HLA in healthy donors. Primers included in the PCR were 60 Vbeta and 13 Jbeta primers. Some clones are missing from TCRdb's copy, which holds only in-frame ones; the method was immunoSEQ multiplex PCR. The profile shows some 70,000 clones, about 76% of them singletons. This CDR3 is built from 14 residues. Germline CDR1 is LNHNV and CDR2 is YYDKDF (reference sequence). This chain uses TRBV15 with TRBJ2-5; 11 bases are a match to TRBD1. Matching the DNA end better, TRBJ2-7 makes the J call doubtful. The sequence was collected from a man in his late teens or twenties in good health and CMV-seronegative. Sequencing was carried out using PBMCs. CDR3 nucleotides: TGTGCCACCAGCAGGGGACAGGGGGCCTACGAGCAGTACTTC. Translating gives CATSRGQGAYEQYF.